A selection of T cell receptor beta chains follows, all from one sample in a study of blood T cell repertoires in COVID-19. TCRdb's copy holds only in-frame clones and misses some; the assay was immunoSEQ multiplex PCR. The repertoire holds 270,000 or so clones, with roughly 88% as singletons. The sequenced sample consisted of peripheral blood. These TCRs come from a woman younger than 45 with active or convalescent COVID-19. Both conserved end residues are part of each CDR3. D genes are given only for firm matches. Clone size is given for some rows only: seen once, a few or many times, or a class if the clone is expanded.

d_gene: TRBD2
abundance: NA
v_gene: TRBV27
j_gene: TRBJ2-7
CDR3nt: TGTGCCAGCAGTTTTAGCCGGGGGGGGCGGGAGCAGTACTTC
CDR3aa: CASSFSRGGREQYF

d_gene: NA
abundance: NA
v_gene: TRBV5-1
j_gene: TRBJ1-1
CDR3nt: TGCGCCAGCAGACACCGGAGTGAGTGGGTCACTGAAGCTTTCTTT
CDR3aa: CASRHRSEWVTEAFF

d_gene: NA
abundance: NA
v_gene: TRBV7-9
j_gene: TRBJ2-3
CDR3nt: TGTGCCAGCAGCTTTCTAGGAAACTCGGATACGCAGTATTTT
CDR3aa: CASSFLGNSDTQYF

d_gene: NA
abundance: NA
v_gene: TRBV4-3
j_gene: TRBJ2-5
CDR3nt: TGCGCCAGCAGCCAAGCGGCGGAGGAAGGGACCCAGTACTTC
CDR3aa: CASSQAAEEGTQYF

d_gene: NA
abundance: NA
v_gene: TRBV19
j_gene: TRBJ1-5
CDR3nt: TGTGCCAGTAGGGACCTTGGTGGCAGGGGCGATCAGCCCCAGCATTTT
CDR3aa: CASRDLGGRGDQPQHF

d_gene: NA
abundance: NA
v_gene: TRBV7-9
j_gene: TRBJ2-3
CDR3nt: TGTGCCAGCAGCCACAGCACCGACAGACCAGATACGCAGTATTTT
CDR3aa: CASSHSTDRPDTQYF

d_gene: TRBD2
abundance: NA
v_gene: TRBV7-2
j_gene: TRBJ2-5
CDR3nt: TGTGCCAGCAGCTTAGATCGCAGCGGGGGGGCGGAGACCCAGTACTTC
CDR3aa: CASSLDRSGGAETQYF

d_gene: TRBD2
abundance: NA
v_gene: TRBV9
j_gene: TRBJ2-5
CDR3nt: TGTGCCAGCAGCGCCAGACCATTTAGCGGGGAGACCCAGTACTTC
CDR3aa: CASSARPFSGETQYF

d_gene: TRBD1
abundance: few
v_gene: TRBV6-5
j_gene: TRBJ2-1
CDR3nt: TGTGCCAGCAGTTATGTAGGGGGCGGTGAGCAGTTCTTC
CDR3aa: CASSYVGGGEQFF

d_gene: NA
abundance: NA
v_gene: TRBV6-6
j_gene: TRBJ2-7
CDR3nt: TGTGCCAGCAGCCACCCAGCCACCCCCGCGGGGAGCGAGCAGTACTTC
CDR3aa: CASSHPATPAGSEQYF

d_gene: TRBD1
abundance: NA
v_gene: TRBV7-9
j_gene: TRBJ2-7
CDR3nt: TGTGCCAGCAGCCGGGACAGCAACGAGCAGTACTTC
CDR3aa: CASSRDSNEQYF

d_gene: TRBD1
abundance: NA
v_gene: TRBV18
j_gene: TRBJ1-1
CDR3nt: TGTGCCAGCTCACCGGCGACAGGGCATGACACTGAAGCTTTCTTT
CDR3aa: CASSPATGHDTEAFF

d_gene: NA
abundance: NA
v_gene: TRBV27
j_gene: TRBJ1-5
CDR3nt: TGTGCCAGCAGTCCAGAGGCGGGACGGCCCCAGCATTTT
CDR3aa: CASSPEAGRPQHF

d_gene: NA
abundance: NA
v_gene: TRBV5-1
j_gene: TRBJ1-1
CDR3nt: TGCGCCAGCAGCTTGTCGGTCGGGGGAGCGGTGGGAGCTGAAGCTTTCTTT
CDR3aa: CASSLSVGGAVGAEAFF

d_gene: TRBD1
abundance: few
v_gene: TRBV7-6
j_gene: TRBJ2-7
CDR3nt: TGTGCCAGCAGTCCGACAGGGACCTCTTTCTACGAGCAGTACTTC
CDR3aa: CASSPTGTSFYEQYF

d_gene: NA
abundance: NA
v_gene: TRBV6-5
j_gene: TRBJ1-1
CDR3nt: TGTGCCAGCAGTTACTTACCCCCTTTTTCGGACACTGAAGCTTTCTTT
CDR3aa: CASSYLPPFSDTEAFF

d_gene: TRBD2
abundance: NA
v_gene: TRBV5-4
j_gene: TRBJ2-3
CDR3nt: TGTGCCAGCAGCCCCTCCGGACTAGAGGTAGCGCAGTATTTT
CDR3aa: CASSPSGLEVAQYF

d_gene: NA
abundance: NA
v_gene: TRBV27
j_gene: TRBJ1-5
CDR3nt: TGTGCCAGCAGTCCTCACACAGGGATTGGGGTTGTGCCCCAGCATTTT
CDR3aa: CASSPHTGIGVVPQHF

d_gene: NA
abundance: NA
v_gene: TRBV7-2
j_gene: TRBJ2-7
CDR3nt: TGTGCCAGCAGCTCCTATAATTCCTACGAGCAGTACTTC
CDR3aa: CASSSYNSYEQYF

d_gene: NA
abundance: NA
v_gene: TRBV6-2/TRBV6-3
j_gene: TRBJ1-6
CDR3nt: TGTGCCAGCAGTTACTCTCCAGCGTCGGCCTCCTATAATTCACCCCTCCACTTT
CDR3aa: CASSYSPASASYNSPLHF

d_gene: NA
abundance: NA
v_gene: TRBV21-1
j_gene: TRBJ1-1
CDR3nt: TGTGCCAGCAGCTTAGGGGGCCAAAGAAACACTGAAGCTTTCTTT
CDR3aa: CASSLGGQRNTEAFF

d_gene: NA
abundance: NA
v_gene: TRBV29-1
j_gene: TRBJ2-1
CDR3nt: TGCAGCGTAGACAGGCCCCGAACTTCCTACAATGAGCAGTTCTTC
CDR3aa: CSVDRPRTSYNEQFF

d_gene: TRBD2
abundance: NA
v_gene: TRBV9
j_gene: TRBJ2-7
CDR3nt: TGTGCCAGCAGCCCGGGACTAGCGGGGATCGGAGAGCAGTACTTC
CDR3aa: CASSPGLAGIGEQYF

d_gene: NA
abundance: NA
v_gene: TRBV14
j_gene: TRBJ2-7
CDR3nt: TGTGCCAGCAGCTCCTTCGATAGCTACGAGCAGTACTTC
CDR3aa: CASSSFDSYEQYF

d_gene: NA
abundance: NA
v_gene: TRBV2
j_gene: TRBJ1-2
CDR3nt: TGTGCCAGCAGTGACGGGGGACGTGGCTACACCTTC
CDR3aa: CASSDGGRGYTF

d_gene: NA
abundance: NA
v_gene: TRBV2
j_gene: TRBJ2-3
CDR3nt: TGTGCCAGTTCAAGACAGGTTAGGACAGATACGCAGTATTTT
CDR3aa: CASSRQVRTDTQYF

d_gene: NA
abundance: NA
v_gene: TRBV6-6
j_gene: TRBJ2-2
CDR3nt: TGTGCCAGCCTCGGGACTTCCAACACCGGGGAGCTGTTTTTT
CDR3aa: CASLGTSNTGELFF

d_gene: NA
abundance: NA
v_gene: TRBV28
j_gene: TRBJ1-1
CDR3nt: TGTGCCAGCAGAGACACGGTGAACACTGAAGCTTTCTTT
CDR3aa: CASRDTVNTEAFF

d_gene: NA
abundance: NA
v_gene: TRBV19
j_gene: TRBJ2-2
CDR3nt: TGTGCCAGTATGGGGGGATGGAGCACCGGGGAGCTGTTTTTT
CDR3aa: CASMGGWSTGELFF

d_gene: NA
abundance: NA
v_gene: TRBV24-1
j_gene: TRBJ2-5
CDR3nt: TGTGCCACCAGTGCCCAGGGAAGCCGAGAGACCCAGTACTTC
CDR3aa: CATSAQGSRETQYF

d_gene: TRBD1
abundance: once
v_gene: TRBV18
j_gene: TRBJ2-4
CDR3nt: TGTGCCAGCTCACCAAGATCGGACAGGGGAGTCTCTTTC
CDR3aa: CASSPRSDRGVSF

d_gene: TRBD1
abundance: NA
v_gene: TRBV29-1
j_gene: TRBJ1-2
CDR3nt: TGCAGCGTTGGCCGACAGGGCCCCTATGGCTACACCTTC
CDR3aa: CSVGRQGPYGYTF

d_gene: NA
abundance: NA
v_gene: TRBV3-1/TRBV3-2
j_gene: TRBJ2-7
CDR3nt: TGTGCCAGCAGCCAACAAGGGGCACTAATCTACGAGCAGTACTTC
CDR3aa: CASSQQGALIYEQYF

d_gene: NA
abundance: NA
v_gene: TRBV7-2
j_gene: TRBJ2-7
CDR3nt: TGTGCCAGCAGCTTCGACAGGAGATACGAGCAGTACTTC
CDR3aa: CASSFDRRYEQYF

d_gene: NA
abundance: once
v_gene: TRBV7-9
j_gene: TRBJ1-4
CDR3nt: TGTGCCAGCAGCTCCCAGGGAGGGGTCGGGCTGTTTTTT
CDR3aa: CASSSQGGVGLFF

d_gene: NA
abundance: NA
v_gene: TRBV5-1
j_gene: TRBJ1-1
CDR3nt: TGCGCCAGCAGCTGGGTCGGGGATGAGAACACTGAAGCTTTCTTT
CDR3aa: CASSWVGDENTEAFF

d_gene: NA
abundance: NA
v_gene: TRBV15
j_gene: TRBJ1-4
CDR3nt: TGTGCCACCAGCAGAGACGGGGGTATGAGTGAAAAACTGTTTTTT
CDR3aa: CATSRDGGMSEKLFF

d_gene: NA
abundance: NA
v_gene: TRBV28
j_gene: TRBJ1-4
CDR3nt: TGTGCCAGCAGTTTAAATTCGCGGTTCCGGACTAATGAAAAACTGTTTTTT
CDR3aa: CASSLNSRFRTNEKLFF

d_gene: TRBD1
abundance: once
v_gene: TRBV4-1
j_gene: TRBJ2-1
CDR3nt: TGCGCCAGCAGCCAGAGGGGCCCTTTTGGACAGGGGGCTTCATCCTACAATGAGCAGTTCTTC
CDR3aa: CASSQRGPFGQGASSYNEQFF